These 32 T cell receptor beta chains came from one sample sequenced in a study of T cell changes during pregnancy in multiple sclerosis. The method was immunoSEQ multiplex PCR; TCRdb's version includes in-frame clones alone and lacks a portion of them. The sample contains 65,000 to 85,000 clones, approximately 91% of which appear only once. The starting material was peripheral blood, obtained in the third trimester of pregnancy. The receptors were gathered from a female donor with multiple sclerosis, enrolled in a pregnancy study.

The chain links TRBV5-1 to TRBJ2-1; TRBD2 matches 9 bases. Germline CDR1 SGHRS, CDR2 YFSETQ. Trimming cost V 0 bases and J 4 bases; bases outside gene matches: 5. This CDR3 has 16 residues. CDR3 region: CASSLGASGAYNEQFF. The CDR3 coding sequence is TGCGCCAGCAGCTTGGGGGCTAGCGGGGCGTACAATGAGCAGTTCTTC.

The V call is TRBV28, the J call TRBJ1-2, with D maybe TRBD1 (6 bases). Germline loops: CDR1 MDHEN, CDR2 SYDVKM. The CDR3 contains 15 residues. V shed 5 bases and J shed 2 bases, with 15 bases lying between them. CDR3 DNA: TGTGCCAGCAGTCCTCCCGGGACACTGAACTATGGCTACACCTTC. It specifies CASSPPGTLNYGYTF.

The rearrangement uses TRBV9 and TRBJ1-6; no firm D call. Trimming pared 2 bases from V and 6 bases from J, leaving 12 bases between. The CDR3 runs 15 residues. From germline, CDR1 is SGDLS and CDR2 YYNGEE. The DNA for the CDR3 is TGTGCCAGCAGCGTCGGAGGCAGTACTAATTCACCCCTCCACTTT. This gives the protein CASSVGGSTNSPLHF.

The table lists this clone with a count of one. In DNA, the CDR3 is TGTGCCAGCTCACCAACACATATCTATGGCTACACCTTC. This encodes CASSPTHIYGYTF. This chain joins TRBV18 and TRBJ1-2; the D is unclear. Germline loops: CDR1 KGHSH, CDR2 LQKENI. Trimming removed 2 bases from V and 4 bases from J, with 8 bases in between. The CDR3 has 13 amino acids.

CDR3 sequence: CASSEVDRGNEKLFF. As DNA, the CDR3 is TGTGCCAGCAGTGAAGTTGACAGGGGGAATGAAAAACTGTTTTTT. The V gene is TRBV6-1, the J gene TRBJ1-4; 9 nucleotides align to TRBD1. J was trimmed by 5 bases and V by 1 base; bases with no gene match: 2. Germline CDR1 and CDR2: MNHNS and SASEGT. CDR3 length: 15 residues.

In this sample, this clone turned up once. The chain combines TRBV18 with TRBJ1-1; unclear D gene. The CDR3 totals 13 residues. V shed 1 base and J shed 2 bases, with 5 bases lying between them. Germline V gene sequence: CDR1 KGHSH, CDR2 LQKENI. DNA of the CDR3: TGTGCCAGCTCACCACTAATAAACACTGAAGCTTTCTTT. Its protein is CASSPLINTEAFF.

The chain couples TRBV19 to TRBJ2-3; possible D gene TRBD2, 5 bases. With 2 bases removed from V and 9 bases from J, the gap between germline ends came to 9 bases. Germline V gene data show CDR1 as LNHDA and CDR2 as SQIVND (reference sequence). This CDR3 has 12 residues. This CDR3 is CASSIIGGTQYF. The CDR3 region has the DNA TGTGCCAGTAGTATAATAGGAGGCACGCAGTATTTT.

The chain employs TRBV5-6 and TRBJ1-1; D not resolved. The CDR3 sequence is 13 residues long. V lost 3 bases, J lost 6 bases, and 12 bases lay in between. The germline CDR1 and CDR2 sequences are SGHDT and YYEEEE. The CDR3 region is CASSSTLRAEAFF. CDR3 DNA: TGTGCCAGCAGCTCTACCCTGAGGGCTGAAGCTTTCTTT. Using reference TRBV5-6 and TRBJ1-1 for the parts outside the CDR3, the full variable domain is DAGVTQSPTHLIKTRGQQVTLRCSPKSGHDTVSWYQQALGQGPQFIFQYYEEEERQRGNFPDRFSGHQFPNYSSELNVNALLLGDSALYLCASSSTLRAEAFFGQGTRLTVV.

The chain links TRBV19 to TRBJ1-1; D unresolved. The V gene lost 10 bases and the J gene lost 3 bases, with 15 bases spanning the gap. The CDR3 has 13 amino acids. Germline V gives CDR1 LNHDA, CDR2 SQIVND (reference sequence). The CDR3 loop reads CATSIPEYTEAFF. CDR3 nucleotide sequence: TGTGCCACTTCAATACCCGAGTACACTGAAGCTTTCTTT.

The CDR3 is CASSPPGDRFPYEQYF. CDR3 coding DNA: TGTGCCAGCTCACCACCGGGGGACAGATTTCCCTACGAGCAGTACTTC. The chain uses TRBV18 and TRBJ2-7, with 7 bases fitting TRBD1. The CDR3 sequence is 16 residues long. Looked up from germline, CDR1 is KGHSH and CDR2 is LQKENI. Trimming took 0 bases from V and 2 from J; bases not matched to a gene: 7.

The V gene is TRBV11-2, the J gene TRBJ1-1; D unclear. Trimming shortened V by 4 bases and J by 5 bases, and 14 bases separated the two germline ends. The CDR3 contains 14 residues. From germline, CDR1 is SGHAT and CDR2 FQNNGV. CDR3 amino acids: CASSYSEGLTEAFF. CDR3 bases: TGTGCCAGCAGCTACTCTGAGGGATTGACTGAAGCTTTCTTT.

This clone came up a few times. The chain combines TRBV10-3 with TRBJ2-7; no clear D gene. The V and J ends lost 10 bases and 4 bases respectively, with 14 bases between them. From germline, CDR1 is ENHRY and CDR2 SYGVKD. The CDR3 is made up of 12 amino acids. CDR3 protein: CATASGGYEQYF. The CDR3, as DNA: TGTGCCACCGCATCGGGTGGGTACGAGCAGTACTTC.

The chain recombines TRBV30 with TRBJ2-3; a possible D gene is TRBD1 (6 bases). V was clipped by 6 bases and J by 4 bases, with 14 bases between them. Germline lookup yields CDR1 GTSNPN and CDR2 SVGIG (reference sequence). CDR3 length: 13 amino acids. CDR3 coding DNA: TGTGCCTGCCTAGGGGGTCTGTCAGATACGCAGTATTTT. Protein product: CACLGGLSDTQYF.

CDR3 region: CAIQDRGQETQYF. The CDR3, as DNA: TGTGCCATCCAAGACAGGGGACAAGAGACCCAGTACTTC. J is TRBJ2-5 and V is TRBV10-3; 8 positions agree with TRBD1. The CDR3 length is 13 residues. CDR1 ENHRY and CDR2 SYGVKD come from the germline V gene. V lost 8 bases to trimming and J lost 2 bases; unmatched junction nucleotides: 4.

This chain joins TRBV10-1 and TRBJ2-7; D gene uncertain. Trimming removed 0 bases from V and 5 bases from J, with 8 bases in between. Germline V gene lookup returns CDR1 WNHNN and CDR2 SYGVQD (reference sequence). The CDR3 is 13 amino acids. CDR3 bases: TGCGCCAGCAGTGAGTCGAGGAACCACGAGCAGTACTTC. Its protein is CASSESRNHEQYF.

The gene calls are TRBV30 and TRBJ2-1, with 7 bases fitting TRBD1. The CDR3 covers 14 residues. V was clipped by 0 bases and J by 9 bases; unmatched bases: 8. CDR1 and CDR2 from the germline V gene are GTSNPN and SVGIG (reference sequence). The CDR3 loop reads CAWSVKGARGEQFF. CDR3 coding DNA: TGTGCCTGGAGTGTGAAGGGGGCTCGCGGTGAGCAGTTCTTC.

The rearrangement joins TRBV7-8 to TRBJ2-7; 8 bases are shared with TRBD1. CDR3 length: 14 residues. Germline CDR1 reads SGHVS; CDR2 reads FQNEAQ. Trimming at V came to 3 bases and at J to 3 bases, leaving 4 bases not matched to a gene. Here the CDR3 DNA reads TGTGCCAGCAGCTTGGGGGACAGGCTCTACGAGCAGTACTTC. It specifies CASSLGDRLYEQYF. The full variable domain, with the rest looked up from reference TRBV7-8 and TRBJ2-7, is GAGVSQSPRYKVAKRGQDVALRCDPISGHVSLFWYQQALGQGPEFLTYFQNEAQLDKSGLPSDRFFAERPEGSVSTLKIQRTQQEDSAVYLCASSLGDRLYEQYFGPGTRLTVT.

This sequence joins TRBV4-3 and TRBJ2-2; 9 bases line up with TRBD2. This CDR3 is built from 17 residues. The V gene's germline CDR1 is LGHNA and CDR2 YSLEER. Trimming removed 0 bases from V and 6 bases from J; junction bases left unmatched: 8. CDR3 sequence (DNA): TGCGCCAGCAGCCAAGATCAGGGACTAGCCTTATCCGGGGAGCTGTTTTTT. Translated: CASSQDQGLALSGELFF.

This sequence joins TRBV7-3 and TRBJ1-1, with 7 bases fitting TRBD1. Germline CDR1 SGHTA, CDR2 FQGTGA. Unmatched junction bases numbered 4, after V lost 3 bases and J lost 3 bases. The CDR3 spans 14 residues. The DNA for the CDR3 is TGTGCCAGCAGCTTGGGCAGGGGGGACACTGAAGCTTTCTTT. Translated: CASSLGRGDTEAFF.

The chain links TRBV4-1 to TRBJ2-5, with 8 bases lining up with TRBD2. V lost 2 bases to trimming and J lost 5 bases; unmatched junction nucleotides: 10. Germline V gene lookup returns CDR1 MGHRA and CDR2 YSYEKL. This CDR3 comprises 16 residues. CDR3 region: CASSQLGGATGETQYF. The CDR3, as DNA: TGCGCCAGCAGCCAACTCGGGGGGGCCACAGGCGAGACCCAGTACTTC.

This clone was seen only once. This sequence joins TRBV19 and TRBJ1-5; D gene unclear. Germline V gives CDR1 LNHDA, CDR2 SQIVND (reference sequence). Trimming took off 5 bases at V and 6 bases at J, with 8 bases between the two ends. The CDR3 runs to 12 residues. CDR3 DNA sequence: TGTGCCAGTAGTCCGGGGTCTCAGCCCCAGCATTTT. It translates to CASSPGSQPQHF.

V and J are TRBV20-1 and TRBJ2-7, with D possibly matching TRBD1 (6 bases). CDR1 is DFQATT and CDR2 is SNEGSKA in the germline V gene (reference sequence). V was clipped by 8 bases and J by 3 bases, with 11 bases between them. This CDR3 has 11 residues. CDR3: CSLPGDYEQYF. The CDR3 DNA follows: TGCAGTCTCCCAGGGGACTACGAGCAGTACTTC.

The gene calls are TRBV5-1 and TRBJ2-7; no firm D call. The V gene's germline CDR1 is SGHRS and CDR2 YFSETQ. The CDR3 is 12 residues long. Trimming left V 4 bases short and J 4 bases short, with 9 bases between. The CDR3 region is CASSQLGYEQYF. CDR3 sequence (DNA): TGCGCCAGCAGCCAACTCGGGTACGAGCAGTACTTC. Variable domain in full (rest from reference TRBV5-1 and TRBJ2-7): KAGVTQTPRYLIKTRGQQVTLSCSPISGHRSVSWYQQTPGQGLQFLFEYFSETQRNKGNFPGRFSGRQFSNSRSEMNVSTLELGDSALYLCASSQLGYEQYFGPGTRLTVT.

CDR3 nucleotides: TGTGCTAGTCAGACTGATAGCGGGGGACGCTACGAGCAGTACTTC. Protein: CASQTDSGGRYEQYF. This chain links TRBV12-5 with TRBJ2-7, with TRBD2 matching over 9 bases. Germline V gene data show CDR1 as LGHNT and CDR2 as FRNRAP. Trimming removed 8 bases from V and 3 bases from J; junction bases left unmatched: 11. The CDR3 has 15 residues.

The rearrangement links TRBV2 to TRBJ1-2; no firm D call. Trimming cost V 7 bases and J 4 bases, with 4 bases left between them. Germline V gene sequence: CDR1 SNHLY, CDR2 FYNNEI. This CDR3 is built from 10 residues. In DNA form, the CDR3 reads TGTGCCAGCACCGTCTATGGCTACACCTTC. Protein sequence: CASTVYGYTF.

V is TRBV10-3 and J is TRBJ1-2; TRBD1 matches 7 bases. The length of the CDR3 is 13 residues. With V trimmed by 6 bases and J by 2 bases, 3 bases remained unmatched. The germline V gene encodes CDR1 ENHRY and CDR2 SYGVKD. The CDR3 DNA is TGTGCCATCAGCGGACAGGTCAACTATGGCTACACCTTC. This encodes CAISGQVNYGYTF.

The chain joins TRBV6-1 to TRBJ1-6; unclear D gene. Trimming left V 6 bases short and J 0 bases short, with 9 bases between. Germline V gene sequence: CDR1 MNHNS, CDR2 SASEGT. The CDR3 length is 15 residues. CDR3 in amino acids: CASSIFSSYNSPLHF. The CDR3, as DNA: TGTGCCAGCAGCATATTTAGCTCCTATAATTCACCCCTCCACTTT.

This chain links TRBV5-1 with TRBJ2-7; 8 positions agree with TRBD2. V lost 4 bases, J lost 0 bases, and 6 bases stayed unmatched. This CDR3 comprises 15 residues. Germline V gene data show CDR1 as SGHRS and CDR2 as YFSETQ. Here the CDR3 reads CASSRRGASSYEQYF. In DNA, the CDR3 is TGCGCCAGCAGCCGGCGGGGGGCGAGCTCCTACGAGCAGTACTTC.

This clone was found once. This chain joins TRBV19 and TRBJ1-1, with 9 nucleotides matching TRBD1. The germline V gene encodes CDR1 LNHDA and CDR2 SQIVND (reference sequence). V shed 4 bases and J 3 bases; nucleotides not matched to a gene: 3. The CDR3 consists of 14 residues. The CDR3 protein is CASSNWDRDTEAFF. In DNA form, the CDR3 reads TGTGCCAGTAGTAATTGGGACAGGGACACTGAAGCTTTCTTT.

The rearrangement joins TRBV5-1 to TRBJ1-1; D is possibly TRBD1 (5 bases). The V gene's germline CDR1 is SGHRS and CDR2 YFSETQ. The CDR3 spans 15 residues. V dropped 4 bases and J dropped 1 base, with 14 bases sitting between them. DNA of the CDR3: TGCGCCAGCAGCCCACAGGCCAGGGCGAACACTGAAGCTTTCTTT. Translating it yields CASSPQARANTEAFF.

This chain links TRBV19 with TRBJ2-7; D is possibly TRBD1 (6 bases). The CDR3 totals 15 residues. The V gene lost 4 bases and the J gene lost 2 bases, with 15 bases spanning the gap. Germline CDR1 is LNHDA and CDR2 is SQIVND (reference sequence). In DNA form, the CDR3 reads TGTGCCAGTAGTAATGTAGGGGGTAGGACCTACGAGCAGTACTTC. It encodes CASSNVGGRTYEQYF.

The chain carries TRBV28 and TRBJ2-2, with D possibly being TRBD1 (7 bases). The V gene lost 5 bases and the J gene lost 6 bases, with 28 bases spanning the gap. Germline-derived CDR1 and CDR2 are MDHEN and SYDVKM. The CDR3 is made up of 19 amino acids. This chain's CDR3 is CASSLTLTAGQKQAGELFF. In nucleotides, the CDR3 is TGTGCCAGCAGTCTCACCCTAACCGCGGGACAGAAGCAGGCCGGGGAGCTGTTTTTT.